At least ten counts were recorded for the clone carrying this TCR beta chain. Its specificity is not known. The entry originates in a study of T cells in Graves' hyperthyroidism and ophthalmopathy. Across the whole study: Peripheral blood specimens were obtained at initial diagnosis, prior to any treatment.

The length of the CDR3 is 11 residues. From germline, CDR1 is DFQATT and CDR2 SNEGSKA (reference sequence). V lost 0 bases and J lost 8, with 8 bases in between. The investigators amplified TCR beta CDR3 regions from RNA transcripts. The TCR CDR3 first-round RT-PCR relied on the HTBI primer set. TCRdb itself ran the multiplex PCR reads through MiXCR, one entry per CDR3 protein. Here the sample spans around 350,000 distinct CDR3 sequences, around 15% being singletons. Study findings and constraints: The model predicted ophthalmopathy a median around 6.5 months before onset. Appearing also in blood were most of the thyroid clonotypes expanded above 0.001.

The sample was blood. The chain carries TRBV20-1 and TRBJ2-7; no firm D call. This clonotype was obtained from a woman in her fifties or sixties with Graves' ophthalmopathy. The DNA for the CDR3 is TGCAGTGCTAGAGACCGGTCCCAGCAGTACTTC. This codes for CSARDRSQQYF.